The present TCR beta chain was sequenced within a study of blood T cells in healthy people across ages. Study-level findings and limits: Higher diversity and more naive CD4+ cells were features of long-lived donors, compared to aged donors. From one million sequenced T cells, diversity estimates were lower bounds. Diversity of TCR beta per million T cells declined in a roughly linear way with age. Unknown CMV status may confound age-related changes in expanded clones.

Germline lookup yields CDR1 SGDLS and CDR2 YYNGEE. Losses at the gene ends were 0 bases for V and 2 bases for J; bases not matched to a gene: 7. The CDR3 sequence is 16 residues long. Primers used in a second PCR of roughly 7 to 11 cycles were a sample-barcoded 5' primer and a J-beta primer mix. One entry per CDR3 protein results from TCRdb running MiXCR on the 5' RACE reads. This sample has 550,000 to 650,000 distinct CDR3 sequences, with about 30% found just once. This clonotype has only a few counts. Its antigen remains unknown. The TCR originated in a woman of 80 years or more in good health. The sequenced material came from blood. The chain couples TRBV9 to TRBJ2-5, with 7 bases aligning to TRBD2. DNA for the CDR3: TGTGCCAGCAGCGTAGCGGGGCGGGGGAGGCAAGAGACCCAGTACTTC. Translated: CASSVAGRGRQETQYF.